This TCR beta chain is from a study of T cell responses to AZD1222 COVID-19 vaccine. With regard to this clone: What it binds is not known.

The CDR3 is 15 residues long. Trimming removed 5 bases from V and 5 bases from J, with 13 bases in between. Germline V gives CDR1 SGHTA, CDR2 FQGNSA. Profiling relied on immunoSEQ multiplex PCR, and the TCRdb table lists in-frame clones only, not all of them. The top ten hold approximately 0.58% of the sample, which has 150,000 to 200,000 clones, approximately 94% seen once. Study findings and constraints: CD4 TCRs covered the whole spike, strongest at regions 160-218 and 743-854. Donors skewed white British and female; clonal diversity was possibly underestimated.

This TCR came from an adult in good health. The input for sequencing was peripheral blood, taken on day 0 of AZD1222 vaccination. The chain couples TRBV7-2 to TRBJ1-6; D is undetermined. Here the CDR3 reads CASSLAGSNNSPLHF. The CDR3 DNA reads as TGTGCCAGCAGCCTTGCCGGGTCCAATAATTCACCCCTCCACTTT.